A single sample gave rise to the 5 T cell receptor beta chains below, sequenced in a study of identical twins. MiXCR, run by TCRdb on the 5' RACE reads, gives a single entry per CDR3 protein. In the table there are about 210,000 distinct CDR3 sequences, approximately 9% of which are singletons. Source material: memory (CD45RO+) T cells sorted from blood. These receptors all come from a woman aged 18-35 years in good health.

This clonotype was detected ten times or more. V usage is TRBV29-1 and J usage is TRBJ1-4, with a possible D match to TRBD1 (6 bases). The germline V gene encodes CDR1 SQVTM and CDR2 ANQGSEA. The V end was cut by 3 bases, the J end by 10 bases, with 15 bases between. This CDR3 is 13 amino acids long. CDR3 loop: CSVEEDGGGKLFF. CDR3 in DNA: TGCAGCGTTGAGGAGGACGGGGGCGGAAAACTGTTTTTT.

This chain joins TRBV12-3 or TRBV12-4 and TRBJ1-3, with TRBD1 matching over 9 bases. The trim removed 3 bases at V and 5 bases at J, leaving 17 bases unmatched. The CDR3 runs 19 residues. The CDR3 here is CASSLAQHPGQGNRNTIYF. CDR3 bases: TGTGCCAGCAGTTTGGCCCAGCATCCGGGACAGGGTAACAGAAACACCATATATTTT.

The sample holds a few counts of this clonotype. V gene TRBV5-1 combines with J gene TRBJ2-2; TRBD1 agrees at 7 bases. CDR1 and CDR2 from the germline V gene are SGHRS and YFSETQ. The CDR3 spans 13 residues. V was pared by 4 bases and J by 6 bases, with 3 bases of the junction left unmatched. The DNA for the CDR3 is TGCGCCAGCAGCGTAGACAGGGCCGGGGAGCTGTTTTTT. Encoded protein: CASSVDRAGELFF.

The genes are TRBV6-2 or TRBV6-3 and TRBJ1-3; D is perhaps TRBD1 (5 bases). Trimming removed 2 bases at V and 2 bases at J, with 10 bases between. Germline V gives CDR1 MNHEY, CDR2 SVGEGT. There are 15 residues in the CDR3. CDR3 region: CASSYLAGPGNTIYF. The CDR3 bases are TGTGCCAGCAGTTACCTCGCGGGGCCTGGAAACACCATATATTTT.

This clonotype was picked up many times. CDR3 sequence: CATRIQGTGGELFF. As DNA, the CDR3 is TGTGCCACTCGGATACAGGGAACGGGCGGGGAGCTGTTTTTT. The chain carries TRBV6-2 or TRBV6-3 and TRBJ2-2; tentative D call: TRBD1 (6 bases). The CDR3 contains 14 residues. Trimming removed 10 bases at V and 7 bases at J, with 19 bases between. CDR1 and CDR2 from the germline V gene are MNHEY and SVGEGT.